The 18 T cell receptor beta chains below come from one sample, sequenced in a study of CD8 T cells in Susac syndrome (dated by TCRdb to the late 2010s). The library was made by the immunoSEQ multiplex PCR assay. RNA was extracted using the RNeasy kit, and roughly 0.45 to 1 microgram was reverse transcribed with random hexamers. TCRdb handled the public reads itself, with Q25 trimming in fastp and clone calling in MiXCR, and kept productive beta chains. Each record represents a unique CDR3 protein, reported with the most common genes and DNA among its rows. The sample table contains about 300,000 distinct CDR3 sequences; only one count was recorded for over 75% of them. The top ten clones comprise approximately 0.2% of the sample. Sequenced sample: CD8+ T cells from PBMCs. The receptors were gathered from a human donor with multiple sclerosis.

A few counts support this clonotype. This chain links TRBV6-6 with TRBJ1-2, with D possibly matching TRBD1 (6 bases). The CDR3 totals 15 residues. Between the trimmed V and J ends, which lost 0 bases and 5 bases, there was a span of 13 bases. Per the germline V gene, CDR1 is MNHNY and CDR2 is SVGAGI (reference sequence). The CDR3 protein is CASSYSNRAYYGYTF. The CDR3 DNA is TGTGCCAGCAGTTACTCAAACAGGGCCTATTATGGCTACACCTTC.

This chain links TRBV27 with TRBJ2-7, with TRBD1 matching 11 bases. CDR3 length: 14 residues. J gave up 11 bases and V 3 bases, and 9 bases lay outside the gene matches. Germline V gives CDR1 MNHEY, CDR2 SMNVEV (reference sequence). CDR3: CASSFPGQGGHEYF. CDR3 sequence (DNA): TGTGCCAGCAGTTTCCCGGGACAGGGGGGGCATGAGTACTTC.

The J gene is TRBJ1-4, the V gene TRBV12-3 or TRBV12-4; D is uncertain. Between the trimmed V and J ends, which lost 4 bases and 6 bases, there was a span of 6 bases. The CDR3 spans 12 residues. CDR3 sequence (DNA): TGTGCCAGCAGTTCACTTGATGAAAAACTGTTTTTT. It yields the protein CASSSLDEKLFF.

This clonotype is a singleton in its sample. The V call is TRBV20-1, the J call TRBJ2-2; 7 bases map to TRBD1. Trimming at V came to 3 bases and at J to 4 bases, leaving 5 bases not matched to a gene. The CDR3 has 14 residues. Germline CDR1 and CDR2: DFQATT and SNEGSKA (reference sequence). The CDR3 region is CSASRDSLTGELFF. The DNA for the CDR3 is TGCAGTGCTAGCCGGGACAGCCTCACCGGGGAGCTGTTTTTT.

This clonotype was seen a few times. This chain joins TRBV27 and TRBJ2-5; D perhaps matches TRBD1 (6 bases). The CDR3 contains 15 residues. Deletions cut 2 bases from V and 1 base from J, with 11 bases between. Germline V lookup: CDR1 MNHEY, CDR2 SMNVEV (reference sequence). The CDR3 DNA reads TGTGCCAGCAGTTTAGGATGGGGGCCCCAAGAGACCCAGTACTTC. It yields the protein CASSLGWGPQETQYF.

The chain has TRBV29-1 and TRBJ1-2, with 7 bases identical to TRBD1. Per the germline V gene, CDR1 is SQVTM and CDR2 is ANQGSEA. The CDR3 length is 13 residues. Trimming cost V 4 bases and J 6 bases; bases outside gene matches: 8. The CDR3 sequence: CSVGRDRKDGYTF. The CDR3 nucleotides are TGCAGCGTTGGCCGGGACAGAAAAGATGGCTACACCTTC.

CDR3 sequence: CASTHRLGGAGNTIYF. The CDR3 region has the DNA TGTGCCAGCACCCATAGGTTAGGGGGGGCTGGAAACACCATATATTTT. This chain links TRBV6-1 with TRBJ1-3, with a tentative D call TRBD1 (6 bases). The germline V and J ends were trimmed by 7 bases and 2 bases, with 18 bases remaining between them. CDR3 length: 16 residues. Per germline, CDR1 MNHNS and CDR2 SASEGT.

The chain joins TRBV12-3 or TRBV12-4 to TRBJ1-2; D gene ambiguous. The CDR3 is made up of 13 amino acids. V gave up 5 bases and J gave up 4 bases, with 11 bases separating them. The CDR3 spells CASSDKLSYGYTF. The CDR3, as DNA: TGTGCCAGCAGTGACAAGCTCTCCTATGGCTACACCTTC.

The chain recombines TRBV6-6 with TRBJ2-7; D remains ambiguous. The CDR3 runs to 14 residues. V lost 8 bases, J lost 1 base, and 15 bases lay in between. Germline assignment: CDR1 MNHNY and CDR2 SVGAGI (reference sequence). The CDR3 region has the DNA TGTGCCAGCGGTTTATGGCCAGGATCCTACGAGCAGTACTTC. This codes for CASGLWPGSYEQYF.

J is TRBJ1-2 and V is TRBV7-9; TRBD1 matches at 10 bases. The CDR3 runs 17 residues. CDR1 and CDR2 from the germline V gene are SEHNR and FQNEAQ (reference sequence). V was clipped by 2 bases and J by 5 bases; unmatched bases: 11. The CDR3 DNA reads TGTGCCAGCAGCTTAAAGGCTTGGGGACAGGGGAAATATGGCTACACCTTC. Translated, it gives CASSLKAWGQGKYGYTF.

The chain joins TRBV27 to TRBJ2-7; no reliable D call. There are 16 residues in the CDR3. Deletions cut 6 bases from V and 0 bases from J, with 18 bases between. Germline V CDR1 and CDR2: MNHEY, SMNVEV (reference sequence). The CDR3 sequence is CASSKSSFTSSYEQYF. The CDR3 region has the DNA TGTGCCAGCAGCAAATCTTCCTTCACTTCCTCCTACGAGCAGTACTTC.

The chain employs TRBV30 and TRBJ1-1; D gene uncertain. Trimming took 5 bases from V and 4 from J, leaving 11 bases between them. CDR1 and CDR2 from the germline V gene are GTSNPN and SVGIG (reference sequence). The CDR3 is 12 amino acids. CDR3 coding DNA: TGTGCCTGGGGTGCTGGAGGCACTGAAGCTTTCTTT. Amino acid sequence: CAWGAGGTEAFF.

The chain has TRBV14 and TRBJ2-2; D could derive from TRBD1 or TRBD2 (5 bases each). Looked up from germline, CDR1 is SGHDN and CDR2 is FVKESK. CDR3 size: 14 residues. Trimming took off 2 bases at V and 7 bases at J, with 11 bases between the two ends. The CDR3 DNA reads as TGTGCCAGCAGCCAATTTCTGAGGGGCGGGGAGCTGTTTTTT. Translated: CASSQFLRGGELFF.

The chain combines TRBV12-3 or TRBV12-4 with TRBJ2-7; D unclear. The CDR3 is 15 amino acids. Trimming left V 6 bases short and J 5 bases short, with 20 bases between. The DNA of the CDR3 is TGTGCCAGCAGCCTAAGGTCGCAGGCACCGAACGAGCAGTACTTC. Its translation: CASSLRSQAPNEQYF.

J is TRBJ2-5 and V is TRBV10-3, with no clear D. Per the germline V gene, CDR1 is ENHRY and CDR2 is SYGVKD. The germline V and J ends were trimmed by 4 bases and 2 bases, with 8 bases remaining between them. This CDR3 comprises 13 residues. The CDR3 DNA is TGTGCCATCAGTGGCTACTTGCAAGAGACCCAGTACTTC. It translates to CAISGYLQETQYF.

The chain joins TRBV6-5 to TRBJ2-1; D may be TRBD2 (6 bases). V lost 8 bases and J lost 5, with 13 bases in between. There are 13 residues in the CDR3. Germline V gives CDR1 MNHEY, CDR2 SVGAGI. CDR3 in amino acids: CASGGVFNNEQFF. CDR3 nucleotides: TGTGCCAGCGGAGGGGTATTCAACAATGAGCAGTTCTTC.

The rearrangement links TRBV24-1 to TRBJ2-5, with unresolved D. Trimming took 5 bases from V and 3 from J, leaving 18 bases between them. CDR1 KGHDR and CDR2 SFDVKD come from the germline V gene. The CDR3 contains 16 residues. CDR3 DNA: TGTGCCACCAGTGCCACAACGGTCCTACCGGAAGAGACCCAGTACTTC. This sequence encodes CATSATTVLPEETQYF.

The J gene is TRBJ2-5, the V gene TRBV6-1; TRBD2 matches 13 bases. Germline CDR1 is MNHNS and CDR2 is SASEGT. There are 15 residues in the CDR3. With V trimmed by 6 bases and J by 7 bases, 8 bases remained unmatched. CDR3 nucleotides: TGTGCCAGCAGCGGACTAGCGGGGGAACGTAGGACCCAGTACTTC. Amino acid sequence: CASSGLAGERRTQYF.